Below are 5 T cell receptor beta chains sequenced from a single sample in a study of human T cells and chemical hapten exposure. Documented time point: pre-sensitization, week 0. Sample treatment: therapeutic diphenylcyclopropenone sensitization with weekly scalp DPC. TCRdb passed the RACE reads through MiXCR, listing each CDR3 protein once. The table includes some 110,000 distinct CDR3 sequences, about 12% detected once. The sequencing here drew on whole blood, taken in connection with sensitization to the hapten diphenylcyclopropenone (DPC). These TCRs come from a woman in her forties or fifties with alopecia areata. Some clones in this sample may be carry-over from other donors' samples.

The chain couples TRBV28 to TRBJ1-4; the D is unclear. The ends were cut back, 4 bases at V and 3 bases at J, with 18 bases in the middle. This CDR3 spans 17 amino acids. Germline assignment: CDR1 MDHEN and CDR2 SYDVKM. CDR3 residues: CASSSRSTRAPNEKLFF. CDR3 DNA sequence: TGTGCCAGCAGTTCTCGGAGCACCCGGGCCCCTAATGAAAAACTGTTTTTT. The entire variable domain, with the rest obtained from reference TRBV28 and TRBJ1-4, is as follows: DVKVTQSSRYLVKRTGEKVFLECVQDMDHENMFWYRQDPGLGLRLIYFSYDVKMKEKGDIPEGYSVSREKKERFSLILESASTNQTSMYLCASSSRSTRAPNEKLFFGSGTQLSVL.

This chain joins TRBV5-1 and TRBJ1-3; no firm D call. Trimming removed 4 bases from V and 4 bases from J, with 15 bases in between. There are 15 residues in the CDR3. Germline CDR1 reads SGHRS; CDR2 reads YFSETQ. The CDR3 DNA reads TGCGCCAGCAGCGCGGACCCCCCGCCGGGAAACACCATATATTTT. Translated: CASSADPPPGNTIYF. The complete variable domain, with remaining parts taken from reference TRBV5-1 and TRBJ1-3, reads KAGVTQTPRYLIKTRGQQVTLSCSPISGHRSVSWYQQTPGQGLQFLFEYFSETQRNKGNFPGRFSGRQFSNSRSEMNVSTLELGDSALYLCASSADPPPGNTIYFGEGSWLTVV.

Ten or more counts support this clonotype. The chain uses TRBV24-1 and TRBJ1-5, with a tentative D call TRBD1 (6 bases). Germline CDR1 is KGHDR and CDR2 is SFDVKD. The CDR3 sequence is 13 residues long. V dropped 8 bases and J dropped 2 bases, with 9 bases sitting between them. The CDR3: CATMAGGNQPQHF. The CDR3 nucleotides read TGTGCCACCATGGCAGGGGGCAATCAGCCCCAGCATTTT.

This clonotype was detected a few times. This chain's CDR3 is CSARDARTQNTGELFF. CDR3 bases: TGCAGTGCTAGAGATGCTAGGACACAGAACACCGGGGAGCTGTTTTTT. The chain has TRBV20-1 and TRBJ2-2, with D possibly being TRBD1 (5 bases). The CDR3 has 16 residues. The germline CDR1 and CDR2 sequences are DFQATT and SNEGSKA (reference sequence). The V gene lost 0 bases and the J gene lost 1 base, with 12 bases spanning the gap.

This clonotype was seen more than once but under ten times. The CDR3: CASSQEWRREQFF. The CDR3 nucleotides are TGTGCCAGCAGCCAAGAATGGAGGAGGGAGCAGTTCTTC. The rearrangement joins TRBV3-1 to TRBJ2-1, with D perhaps matching TRBD2 (5 bases). CDR3 length: 13 amino acids. Germline assignment: CDR1 LGHDT and CDR2 YNNKEL (reference sequence). V lost 0 bases to trimming and J lost 10 bases, with 10 bases between them.